This T cell receptor beta chain was obtained from a study of blood T cell repertoires in COVID-19. Study context: The United States, Italy and Spain supplied acute and convalescent COVID-19 samples.

Trimming took 4 bases from V and 8 from J; bases not matched to a gene: 11. Germline V gene data show CDR1 as LNHDA and CDR2 as SQIVND (reference sequence). This CDR3 region has 15 residues. Methods used by the authors: Estimates of nucleated cell counts were drawn from the amplification of reference gene primers. The table came from immunoSEQ multiplex PCR; TCRdb's copy has only in-frame clones and leaves some out. Clone size and V and J calls were adopted from that table, with D and trimming inferred from the DNA. The profile shows some 200,000 clones, 70% to 85% of them singletons. This rearrangement joins TRBV19 to TRBJ1-2; 9 positions match TRBD1. This clonotype was obtained from a woman of 80 years or more with acute or convalescent COVID-19. What was sequenced was peripheral blood. CDR3 nucleotide sequence: TGTGCCAGTAGTACGACGTATGGGACAGGGAGCGGCTACACCTTC. This translates into CASSTTYGTGSGYTF.